The 4 T cell receptor beta chains below come from one sample, sequenced in a study of T-cell reconstitution after alpha-beta-depleted transplantation in children. This sample's TCRbeta library carried unique molecular identifier barcodes. TCRdb reprocessed the PCR reads via MiXCR and lists one record per CDR3 protein. The table includes approximately 520,000 distinct CDR3 sequences, roughly 33% detected once. The source material was PBMCs from the stem cell graft donor, sampled from the stem cell graft. The receptor set was obtained from a human donor who donated a stem cell graft to a child with aplastic anemia.

The V call is TRBV12-3 or TRBV12-4, the J call TRBJ1-3; 8 positions agree with TRBD1. The J segment lost 4 bases and the V segment lost 2 bases, leaving 7 bases of the junction unmatched. This CDR3 is 16 amino acids long. Written as DNA, the CDR3 is TGTGCCAGCAGTTTACGGCAGGGGGCATCCGGAAACACCATATATTTT. Its protein product is CASSLRQGASGNTIYF.

CDR3 protein: CASSQEVQRGTYEQYV. DNA of the CDR3: TGCGCCAGCAGCCAAGAGGTCCAGCGGGGCACCTACGAGCAGTACGTC. The V call is TRBV4-1, the J call TRBJ2-7; 7 nucleotides align to TRBD2. The trim removed 0 bases at V and 2 bases at J, leaving 7 bases unmatched. The CDR3 length is 16 residues. The germline CDR1 and CDR2 sequences are MGHRA and YSYEKL.

The chain joins TRBV7-2 to TRBJ2-2; no clear D gene. The CDR3 consists of 14 residues. The germline CDR1 and CDR2 sequences are SGHTA and FQGNSA. Trimming took off 6 bases at V and 6 bases at J, with 14 bases between the two ends. Here the CDR3 reads CASRDVLASGELFF. Here the CDR3 DNA reads TGTGCCAGCAGGGATGTTCTCGCATCCGGGGAGCTGTTTTTT.

The sample holds a few counts of this clonotype. The chain employs TRBV24-1 and TRBJ2-7, with a weak D call TRBD1 (6 bases). The germline CDR1 and CDR2 sequences are KGHDR and SFDVKD. There are 13 residues in the CDR3. Trimming removed 1 base at V and 6 bases at J, with 9 bases between. The CDR3 bases are TGTGCCACCAGTGATTTTGGGGGCTCCGAGCAGTACGTC. Protein product: CATSDFGGSEQYV.